The 7 T cell receptor beta chains listed next were all sequenced from one sample in a study of cytomegalovirus exposure and HLA in healthy donors. In the PCR, 60 Vbeta and 13 Jbeta primers were used. The repertoire was sequenced with immunoSEQ multiplex PCR; TCRdb's copy has only in-frame clones and lacks some. The sample has 150,000 to 200,000 clones, approximately 81% seen once; the top ten hold about 2.2%. Material: PBMCs. These receptors all stem from a woman under 40 in good health and CMV-seronegative.

This chain joins TRBV25-1 and TRBJ2-5; 7 nucleotides agree with TRBD1. The CDR3 has 14 residues. CDR1 is MGHDK and CDR2 is SYGVNS in the germline V gene. V lost 5 bases and J lost 1; bases outside the gene matches: 4. CDR3 nucleotides: TGTGCCAGCAGTACAGACAGGGTCCAAGAGACCCAGTACTTC. It translates to CASSTDRVQETQYF.

V gene TRBV30 combines with J gene TRBJ2-7; D perhaps matches TRBD1 (6 bases). The CDR3 totals 14 residues. Germline V CDR1 and CDR2: GTSNPN, SVGIG (reference sequence). V shed 2 bases and J shed 3 bases, with 14 bases lying between them. This CDR3 is CAWSIRGLFYEQYF. For the CDR3, the DNA is TGTGCCTGGAGTATCAGGGGTTTATTCTACGAGCAGTACTTC.

V usage is TRBV7-6 and J usage is TRBJ1-1; TRBD1 matches at 9 bases. Trimming cost V 1 base and J 5 bases; bases outside gene matches: 5. Germline V gene sequence: CDR1 SGHVS, CDR2 FNYEAQ. This CDR3 comprises 15 residues. CDR3 DNA sequence: TGTGCCAGCAGCTTAGATGGGACAGGGTCGACTGAAGCTTTCTTT. It translates to CASSLDGTGSTEAFF.

The V gene is TRBV28, the J gene TRBJ2-3; 8 bases are shared with TRBD2. The V gene end was trimmed by 1 base and the J gene end by 7 bases; junction bases not matched to a gene: 7. Germline V gene lookup returns CDR1 MDHEN and CDR2 SYDVKM. The CDR3 extends over 15 amino acids. For the CDR3, the DNA is TGTGCCAGCAGTTTATTCCTCTCGGGAGGGAATACGCAGTATTTT. Translated: CASSLFLSGGNTQYF.

This clone was detected only a few times. This sequence joins TRBV5-4 and TRBJ2-3, with 9 bases that match TRBD2. This CDR3 comprises 18 residues. V shed 0 bases, J shed 2 bases, and the junction held 10 bases outside the gene matches. Germline values: CDR1 SGHNT, CDR2 YYREEE (reference sequence). CDR3 sequence: CASSLGARGGGTTDTQYF. CDR3 coding DNA: TGTGCCAGCAGCTTGGGAGCCCGCGGGGGGGGTACCACAGATACGCAGTATTTT.

The genes are TRBV27 and TRBJ2-7; 7 bases are a match to TRBD2. Germline CDR1 reads MNHEY; CDR2 reads SMNVEV (reference sequence). The CDR3 covers 14 residues. Trimming at V came to 8 bases and at J to 2 bases, leaving 9 bases not matched to a gene. The CDR3 DNA reads as TGTGCCAGCGGCAAGGGACTACCAACCTACGAGCAGTACTTC. Its translation: CASGKGLPTYEQYF.

Only one count was recorded for this clone. This chain connects TRBV30 to TRBJ2-3; 7 bases agree with TRBD1. The CDR3 is 12 residues long. CDR1 GTSNPN and CDR2 SVGIG come from the germline V gene (reference sequence). V dropped 5 bases and J dropped 1; count of bases not matched to a gene: 0. The chain's CDR3 is CAWDRGTDTQYF. CDR3 DNA sequence: TGTGCCTGGGACAGGGGCACAGATACGCAGTATTTT. Using reference TRBV30 and TRBJ2-3 for the parts outside the CDR3, the full variable domain is SQTIHQWPATLVQPVGSPLSLECTVEGTSNPNLYWYRQAAGRGLQLLFYSVGIGQISSEVPQNLSASRPQDRQFILSSKKLLLSDSGFYLCAWDRGTDTQYFGPGTRLTVL.